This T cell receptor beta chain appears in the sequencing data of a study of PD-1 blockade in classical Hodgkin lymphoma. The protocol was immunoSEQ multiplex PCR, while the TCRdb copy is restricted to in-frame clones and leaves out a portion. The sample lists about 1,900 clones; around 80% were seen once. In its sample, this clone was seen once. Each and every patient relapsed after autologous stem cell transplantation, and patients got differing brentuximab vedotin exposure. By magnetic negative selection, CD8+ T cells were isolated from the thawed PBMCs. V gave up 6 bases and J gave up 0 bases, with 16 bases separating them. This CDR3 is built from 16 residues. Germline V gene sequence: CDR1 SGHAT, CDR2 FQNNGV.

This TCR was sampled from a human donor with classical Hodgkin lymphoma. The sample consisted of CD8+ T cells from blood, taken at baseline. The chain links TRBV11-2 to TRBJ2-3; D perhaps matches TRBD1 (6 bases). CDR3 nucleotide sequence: TGTGCCAGCAGTCCTACAGGGACCTATAGCACAGATACGCAGTATTTT. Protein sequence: CASSPTGTYSTDTQYF.